The sequence of this TCR beta chain was determined in a study of blood T cell repertoires in COVID-19. Study overall: PBMCs, B-cell-depleted T cells, or T cells were the source of the cDNA or gDNA that made up the material.

How the authors handled the data: How many nucleated cells were present was estimated from reference gene primer amplification. TCRdb keeps only in-frame clones here, not all; method: immunoSEQ multiplex PCR. The V and J calls and clone size were taken over from that table, and D and trimming were inferred from the DNA. The data hold approximately 240,000 clones, with roughly 84% observed a single time. V was trimmed by 2 bases and J by 6 bases, leaving 7 bases between them. From germline, CDR1 is SNHLY and CDR2 FYNNEI. The CDR3 contains 12 residues. Sequenced: peripheral blood. This clonotype originated in an elderly woman with active or convalescent COVID-19. The chain links TRBV2 to TRBJ1-1, with D possibly TRBD1 on 5 matching bases. As DNA, the CDR3 is TGTGCCAGCAGTGAAAGGGACTCTGAAGCTTTCTTT. Residues: CASSERDSEAFF.